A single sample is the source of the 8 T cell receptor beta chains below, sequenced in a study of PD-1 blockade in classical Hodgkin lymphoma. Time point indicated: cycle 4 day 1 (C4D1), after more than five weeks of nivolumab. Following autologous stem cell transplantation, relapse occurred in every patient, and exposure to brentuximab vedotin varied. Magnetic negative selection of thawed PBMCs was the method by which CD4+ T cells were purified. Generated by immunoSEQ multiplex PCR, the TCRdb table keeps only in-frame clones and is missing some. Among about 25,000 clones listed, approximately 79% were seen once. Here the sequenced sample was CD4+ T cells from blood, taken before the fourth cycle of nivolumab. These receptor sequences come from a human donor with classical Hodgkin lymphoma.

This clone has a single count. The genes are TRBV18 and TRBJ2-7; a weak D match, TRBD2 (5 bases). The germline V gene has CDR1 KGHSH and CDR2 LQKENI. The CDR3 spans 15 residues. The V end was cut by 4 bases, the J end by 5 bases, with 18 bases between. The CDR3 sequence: CASSRTPGLRDEQYF. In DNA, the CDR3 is TGTGCCAGCTCACGAACCCCCGGACTCCGAGACGAGCAGTACTTC.

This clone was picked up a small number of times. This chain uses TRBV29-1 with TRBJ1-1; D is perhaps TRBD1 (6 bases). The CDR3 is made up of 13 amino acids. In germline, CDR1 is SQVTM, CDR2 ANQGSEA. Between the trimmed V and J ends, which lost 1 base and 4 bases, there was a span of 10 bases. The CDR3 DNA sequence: TGCAGCGTTGAAGGGGGGCAGCGCACTGAAGCTTTCTTT. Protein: CSVEGGQRTEAFF. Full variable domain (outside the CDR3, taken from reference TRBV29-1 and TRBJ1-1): SAVISQKPSRDICQRGTSLTIQCQVDSQVTMMFWYRQQPGQSLTLIATANQGSEATYESGFVIDKFPISRPNLTFSTLTVSNMSPEDSSIYLCSVEGGQRTEAFFGQGTRLTVV.

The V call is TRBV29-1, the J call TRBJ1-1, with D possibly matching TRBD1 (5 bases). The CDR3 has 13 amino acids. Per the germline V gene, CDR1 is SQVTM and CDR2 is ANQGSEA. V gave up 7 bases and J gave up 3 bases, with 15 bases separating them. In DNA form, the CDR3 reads TGCAGCGCCGGGACTAACTCTTACACTGAAGCTTTCTTT. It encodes CSAGTNSYTEAFF.

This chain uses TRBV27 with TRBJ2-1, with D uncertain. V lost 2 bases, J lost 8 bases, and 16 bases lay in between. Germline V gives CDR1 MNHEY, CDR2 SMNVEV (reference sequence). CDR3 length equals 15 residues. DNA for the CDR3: TGTGCCAGCAGTTTAAAAGTCTTGGGCCACCATGAGCAGTTCTTC. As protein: CASSLKVLGHHEQFF.

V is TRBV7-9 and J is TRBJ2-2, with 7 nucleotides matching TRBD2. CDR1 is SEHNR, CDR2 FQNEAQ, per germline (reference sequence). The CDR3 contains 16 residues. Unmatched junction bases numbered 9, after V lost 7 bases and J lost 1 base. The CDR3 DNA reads TGTGCCAGCATCCCTACGGGGAGGGGGAACACCGGGGAGCTGTTTTTT. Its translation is CASIPTGRGNTGELFF.

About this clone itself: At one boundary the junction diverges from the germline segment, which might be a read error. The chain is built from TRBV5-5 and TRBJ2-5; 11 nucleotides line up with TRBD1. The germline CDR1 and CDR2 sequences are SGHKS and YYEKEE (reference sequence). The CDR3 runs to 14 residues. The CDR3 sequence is CASSRGQGDARGNF. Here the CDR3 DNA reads TGTGCCAGCAGCCGGGGACAGGGGGACGCCCGGGGCAACTTC.

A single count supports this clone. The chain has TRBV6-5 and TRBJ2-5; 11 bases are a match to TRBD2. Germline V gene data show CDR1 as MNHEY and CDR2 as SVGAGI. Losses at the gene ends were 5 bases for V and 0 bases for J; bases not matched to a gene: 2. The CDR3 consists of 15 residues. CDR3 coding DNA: TGTGCCAGCAGTGTTAGCGGGGGGGACCAAGAGACCCAGTACTTC. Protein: CASSVSGGDQETQYF.

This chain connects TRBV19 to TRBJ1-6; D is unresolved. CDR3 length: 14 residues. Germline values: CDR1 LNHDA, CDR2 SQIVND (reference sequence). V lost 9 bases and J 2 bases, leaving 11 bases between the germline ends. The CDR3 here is CASWGNTYNSPLHF. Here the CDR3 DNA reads TGTGCCAGCTGGGGAAATACCTATAATTCACCCCTCCACTTT.